The 19 T cell receptor beta chains below come from one sample, sequenced in a study of T-cell reconstitution after alpha-beta-depleted transplantation in children. Unique molecular identifiers were used in preparing the TCRbeta library. TCRdb re-called the PCR reads with MiXCR, one entry per CDR3 protein. The sample lists around 490,000 distinct CDR3 sequences; around 10% were seen once. The sequences come from PBMCs, mostly from graft donor cells, collected 180 days after TCRalphabeta/CD19-depleted stem cell transplant. These receptor sequences come from a female patient younger than 10 who had a stem cell transplant for aplastic anemia, so the T cells may come from the graft donor.

V is TRBV28 and J is TRBJ2-3, with 12 bases identical to TRBD2. CDR3 length: 17 residues. CDR1 is MDHEN and CDR2 is SYDVKM in the germline V gene. V shed 3 bases, J shed 6 bases, and the junction held 10 bases outside the gene matches. CDR3 bases: TGTGCCAGCAGTTTTCTTTCTAGCGGGAGGGCCTACGATACGCAGTATTTT. Translating gives CASSFLSSGRAYDTQYF.

Remarks on this clonotype: At one boundary the junction diverges from the germline segment, which might be a read error. The V gene is TRBV10-3, the J gene TRBJ2-1; D could derive from TRBD1 or TRBD2 (5 bases each). Germline values: CDR1 ENHRY, CDR2 SYGVKD. This CDR3 region has 13 residues. The DNA of the CDR3 is TGTGCCTCCCGGGACGGAGACTACAATGCGCAGTTCTTC. It encodes CASRDGDYNAQFF.

V usage is TRBV4-3 and J usage is TRBJ1-4, with D unclear. Germline values: CDR1 LGHNA, CDR2 YSLEER. The CDR3 is 14 residues long. V was pared by 2 bases and J by 8 bases, with 12 bases between. The CDR3 DNA reads TGCGCCAGCAGCCAATTACCCCAGGTGGAAAAACTGTTTTTT. It is translated as CASSQLPQVEKLFF.

The chain has TRBV28 and TRBJ2-7; 9 bases line up with TRBD1. V lost 5 bases and J lost 3; bases outside the gene matches: 2. Germline V CDR1 and CDR2: MDHEN, SYDVKM. The CDR3 sequence is 13 residues long. CDR3 nucleotide sequence: TGTGCCAGCAGTCGACAGGGGGTCTACGAGCAGTACTTC. It specifies CASSRQGVYEQYF.

The chain has TRBV7-9 and TRBJ1-1; D is unresolved. The V gene lost 4 bases and the J gene lost 0 bases, with 6 bases spanning the gap. The CDR3 totals 13 residues. CDR1 is SEHNR and CDR2 is FQNEAQ in the germline V gene (reference sequence). In DNA, the CDR3 is TGTGCCAGCAGCTCGATTTTGAACACTGAAGCTTTCTTT. Its translation is CASSSILNTEAFF.

V and J are TRBV11-1 and TRBJ2-7; 14 nucleotides match TRBD2. The length of the CDR3 is 19 residues. The germline V gene has CDR1 SGHAT and CDR2 FQDESV (reference sequence). V lost 2 bases and J lost 0; bases outside the gene matches: 9. CDR3 in DNA: TGTGCCAGCAGCTTAAGGGGAGGGACTAGCGGGAGAAGCTCCTACGAGCAGTACTTC. Translated, it gives CASSLRGGTSGRSSYEQYF.

This sequence joins TRBV28 and TRBJ1-2; a possible D gene is TRBD1 (6 bases). The germline V gene has CDR1 MDHEN and CDR2 SYDVKM. V lost 5 bases and J lost 8, with 21 bases in between. This CDR3 comprises 15 residues. The CDR3 nucleotides read TGTGCCAGCAGTCCGTGGGACACGCCTACTCGGGGCTACACCTTC. It yields the protein CASSPWDTPTRGYTF.

There are a few counts of this clonotype. This sequence joins TRBV20-1 and TRBJ2-3, with 8 positions matching TRBD2. The J segment lost 1 base and the V segment lost 4 bases, leaving 4 bases of the junction unmatched. Germline V gives CDR1 DFQATT, CDR2 SNEGSKA (reference sequence). The length of the CDR3 is 14 residues. The CDR3 DNA follows: TGCAGTGCTAACGGGAGGGTTCGCACAGATACGCAGTATTTT. Protein product: CSANGRVRTDTQYF.

This clonotype was seen only a few times. The V call is TRBV19, the J call TRBJ1-1; unclear D gene. Looked up from germline, CDR1 is LNHDA and CDR2 is SQIVND (reference sequence). V gave up 6 bases and J gave up 3 bases, with 17 bases separating them. This CDR3 spans 15 amino acids. The CDR3 reads CASSPIVGTHTEAFF. The CDR3 DNA reads as TGTGCCAGTAGCCCGATCGTAGGAACCCACACTGAAGCTTTCTTT.

CDR3 nucleotide sequence: TGTGCCAGCTCACCGAATCAGAGGACTGAAGCTTTCTTT. It translates to CASSPNQRTEAFF. The chain is built from TRBV18 and TRBJ1-1, with D unresolved. Trimming pared 3 bases from V and 5 bases from J, leaving 10 bases between. Germline V gene sequence: CDR1 KGHSH, CDR2 LQKENI. This CDR3 has 13 amino acids.

This chain links TRBV12-3 or TRBV12-4 with TRBJ1-5, with D possibly matching TRBD1 (5 bases). The CDR3 is made up of 15 amino acids. V lost 5 bases and J 0 bases, leaving 11 bases between the germline ends. Written as DNA, the CDR3 is TGTGCCAGCAGTCAAACAGGTTATAGCAATCAGCCCCAGCATTTT. It is translated as CASSQTGYSNQPQHF.

This clonotype was seen only a few times. The chain carries TRBV5-1 and TRBJ1-2; D might be TRBD1 (5 bases). V lost 4 bases, J lost 0 bases, and 13 bases lay in between. The CDR3 totals 15 residues. Germline CDR1 is SGHRS and CDR2 is YFSETQ. CDR3 protein: CASSLDRPTNYGYTF. The CDR3 DNA is TGCGCCAGCAGCCTAGACAGACCGACTAACTATGGCTACACCTTC.

This chain uses TRBV5-5 with TRBJ2-7, with 10 bases fitting TRBD1. The CDR3 loop spans 15 amino acids. With V trimmed by 0 bases and J by 6 bases, 6 bases remained unmatched. Germline V gene lookup returns CDR1 SGHKS and CDR2 YYEKEE (reference sequence). The CDR3 sequence is CASSLAGTGVREQYV. DNA for the CDR3: TGTGCCAGCAGCTTGGCCGGGACAGGGGTCCGCGAGCAGTACGTC.

This clonotype was observed a handful of times. This chain links TRBV21-1 with TRBJ2-7; whether TRBD1, the table's D call, matches the DNA was not checked. TRBV21-1 is shown as a pseudogene. The CDR3 runs to 15 residues. CDR3 amino acids: CASSNMRDRANEQYV. CDR3 nucleotides: TGTGCCAGCAGCAATATGAGGGACAGGGCCAACGAGCAGTACGTC.

The J gene is TRBJ1-2, the V gene TRBV29-1; no clear D gene. Germline V gives CDR1 SQVTM, CDR2 ANQGSEA. With 2 bases removed from V and 2 bases from J, the gap between germline ends came to 9 bases. This CDR3 is built from 13 residues. CDR3 sequence reads: CSVERGINYGYTF. CDR3 DNA: TGCAGCGTTGAAAGAGGGATCAACTATGGCTACACCTTC.

This chain links TRBV20-1 with TRBJ2-7; TRBD1 agrees at 10 bases. The CDR3 runs 13 residues. Germline trimming cut 8 bases from V and 5 bases from J; bases unmatched to any gene: 9. The V gene's germline CDR1 is DFQATT and CDR2 SNEGSKA (reference sequence). CDR3 region: CSSPGQGYDEQYF. The DNA for the CDR3 is TGCAGTTCACCGGGACAGGGGTACGACGAGCAGTACTTC.

This clonotype showed up just a few times. The rearrangement uses TRBV29-1 and TRBJ1-2; possible D gene TRBD1, 5 bases. V lost 4 bases and J 4 bases, leaving 16 bases between the germline ends. The CDR3 length is 14 residues. Germline CDR1 is SQVTM and CDR2 is ANQGSEA. The CDR3 is CSVGPRQLLYGYTF. The CDR3 DNA is TGCAGCGTTGGGCCCCGACAGCTACTCTATGGCTACACCTTC. Full variable domain (rest looked up from reference TRBV29-1 and TRBJ1-2): SAVISQKPSRDICQRGTSLTIQCQVDSQVTMMFWYRQQPGQSLTLIATANQGSEATYESGFVIDKFPISRPNLTFSTLTVSNMSPEDSSIYLCSVGPRQLLYGYTFGSGTRLTVV.

This clonotype was seen only a few times. CDR3 loop: CASSYSMAAVRYEQYF. The CDR3 DNA reads TGTGCCAGCAGTTACTCGATGGCAGCAGTTCGCTACGAGCAGTACTTC. V is TRBV6-2 or TRBV6-3 and J is TRBJ2-7, with D unclear. CDR1 is MNHEY and CDR2 is SVGEGT in the germline V gene. V was shortened by 0 bases and J by 3 bases, with 15 bases between the two germline ends. The CDR3 contains 16 residues.

This clonotype was observed a few times. The chain has TRBV29-1 and TRBJ1-4; 9 bases map to TRBD1. J was trimmed by 8 bases and V by 6 bases; bases with no gene match: 7. Per the germline V gene, CDR1 is SQVTM and CDR2 is ANQGSEA. CDR3 length: 13 residues. CDR3 sequence: CSVEGQGSEKLFF. Here the CDR3 DNA reads TGCAGCGTCGAGGGACAGGGAAGCGAAAAACTGTTTTTT. Using reference TRBV29-1 and TRBJ1-4 for the parts outside the CDR3, the full variable domain is SAVISQKPSRDICQRGTSLTIQCQVDSQVTMMFWYRQQPGQSLTLIATANQGSEATYESGFVIDKFPISRPNLTFSTLTVSNMSPEDSSIYLCSVEGQGSEKLFFGSGTQLSVL.